This is a list of T cell receptor beta chains from one sample in a study of T-cell reconstitution after alpha-beta-depleted transplantation in children. TCRdb used MiXCR to reprocess the PCR reads, holding one entry per CDR3 protein. The table has around 380,000 distinct CDR3 sequences, approximately 11% seen once. The input for sequencing was PBMCs from the stem cell graft donor, taken from the stem cell graft. All receptors derive from a human donor who donated a stem cell graft to a child with acute myeloid leukemia. CDR3s include the opening cysteine and the closing phenylalanine or tryptophan. D genes are given only for firm matches. Clone size is stated in some rows and not others, as once, few, many or a class when expanded.

TRBJ2-2	TRBD1	-	TRBV14	CASSGDSTNTGELFF	TGTGCCAGCAGCGGGGACAGCACGAACACCGGGGAGCTGTTTTTT
TRBJ2-7	-	few	TRBV5-1	CASSLVSGINEQYF	TGCGCCAGCAGCTTGGTCTCTGGGATCAACGAGCAGTACTTC
TRBJ2-2	-	-	TRBV7-3	CASSLIAVNTGELFF	TGTGCCAGCAGCTTAATAGCGGTTAACACCGGGGAGCTGTTTTTT
TRBJ1-4	TRBD1	-	TRBV29-1	CSAGRGREKLFF	TGCAGCGCAGGGAGGGGGCGCGAAAAACTGTTTTTT
TRBJ2-7	TRBD1	-	TRBV29-1	CSATGQGALYEQYF	TGCAGCGCCACGGGACAGGGGGCTCTCTACGAGCAGTACTTC
TRBJ1-4	-	-	TRBV7-6	CASSLFAAITYNPQKLFF	TGTGCCAGCAGCTTATTCGCAGCAATCACGTACAATCCCCAAAAACTGTTTTTT
TRBJ2-1	-	-	TRBV20-1	CSARDFRGNEQFF	TGCAGTGCTAGAGACTTCAGGGGAAATGAGCAGTTCTTC
TRBJ2-2	TRBD2	-	TRBV4-3	CASSQAPGLAGVVTGELFF	TGCGCCAGCAGCCAAGCTCCGGGACTAGCGGGAGTGGTCACCGGGGAGCTGTTTTTT
TRBJ2-6	-	few	TRBV6-1	CASTPGKGGSGANVLTF	TGTGCCAGCACCCCAGGAAAGGGCGGGTCTGGGGCCAACGTCCTGACTTTC
TRBJ2-3	-	few	TRBV25-1	CASSDWGAGSARTSTDTQYF	TGTGCCAGCAGTGATTGGGGGGCCGGGTCCGCCCGCACTAGCACAGATACGCAGTATTTT
TRBJ1-2	-	-	TRBV5-1	CASSTRTDPYGYTF	TGCGCCAGCAGCACCCGGACGGATCCCTATGGCTACACCTTC
TRBJ2-1	-	few	TRBV19	CASRPRGGEFHNEQFF	TGTGCCAGTAGGCCTAGGGGGGGAGAATTCCACAATGAGCAGTTCTTC
TRBJ2-3	TRBD2	many	TRBV20-1	CSARDFAGGDTDTQYF	TGCAGTGCTAGAGATTTTGCGGGGGGCGACACAGATACGCAGTATTTT
TRBJ1-2	-	few	TRBV5-6	CASSLGGSAVGYGYTF	TGTGCCAGCAGCTTGGGAGGGAGCGCTGTAGGCTATGGCTACACCTTC
TRBJ2-4	TRBD2	few	TRBV29-1	CSGRLAGGKNIQYF	TGCAGCGGGAGACTAGCGGGAGGGAAAAACATTCAGTACTTC
TRBJ2-1	TRBD2	-	TRBV12-3/TRBV12-4	CASSGRLAANEQFF	TGTGCCAGCAGCGGACGACTAGCGGCAAATGAGCAGTTCTTC
TRBJ2-1	TRBD2	few	TRBV5-1	CASSLSAGGSRENPYNEQFF	TGCGCCAGCAGCTTGAGTGCGGGAGGGTCCCGGGAAAATCCCTACAATGAGCAGTTCTTC
TRBJ2-3	-	-	TRBV12-3/TRBV12-4	CASSFSGGAVTDTQYF	TGTGCCAGCAGTTTTAGTGGGGGGGCCGTGACAGATACGCAGTATTTT
TRBJ1-1	TRBD1	-	TRBV5-1	CASSWTGVGTEAFF	TGCGCCAGCAGCTGGACAGGGGTGGGCACTGAAGCTTTCTTT
TRBJ2-1	-	few	TRBV5-1	CASSPHDTYNEQFF	TGCGCCAGCAGCCCTCACGACACCTACAATGAGCAGTTCTTC
TRBJ1-2	-	-	TRBV6-5	CASSYADRTNYGYTF	TGTGCCAGCAGTTACGCCGACAGGACAAACTATGGCTACACCTTC
TRBJ2-7	-	many	TRBV29-1	CSAEGAFEQYF	TGCAGCGCAGAAGGGGCATTCGAGCAGTACTTC
TRBJ1-5	-	-	TRBV2	CASCSLLGGILSNQPQHF	TGTGCCAGCTGTTCCCTTCTCGGGGGGATTCTTAGCAATCAGCCCCAGCATTTT
TRBJ1-1	-	many	TRBV6-2/TRBV6-3	CASSYSGRLNTEAFF	TGTGCCAGCAGTTACTCGGGGCGATTGAACACTGAAGCTTTCTTT
TRBJ1-1	-	-	TRBV12-3/TRBV12-4	CASRQTGGNTEAFF	TGTGCCAGCAGGCAGACAGGCGGGAACACTGAAGCTTTCTTT
TRBJ2-7	-	-	TRBV10-3	CAISHDSSSSYEQYF	TGTGCCATCAGTCACGACAGCTCGAGCTCCTACGAGCAGTACTTC
TRBJ1-2	TRBD1	few	TRBV5-1	CASRTGQDYGYTF	TGCGCCAGTCGCACGGGACAGGACTATGGCTACACCTTC
TRBJ1-4	-	-	TRBV27	CASSPTPGPTNEKLFF	TGTGCCAGCAGTCCGACCCCAGGCCCAACTAATGAAAAACTGTTTTTT
TRBJ1-4	TRBD1	-	TRBV5-1	CASSSRTGDNEKLFF	TGCGCCAGCAGCTCGAGGACAGGGGATAATGAAAAACTGTTTTTT
TRBJ2-2	TRBD1	few	TRBV25-1	CASSENLSRTGNTGELFF	TGTGCCAGCAGTGAAAACCTTTCTCGGACAGGGAACACCGGGGAGCTGTTTTTT
TRBJ2-3	TRBD2	-	TRBV7-2	CASSLKGSGEYTDTQYF	TGTGCCAGCAGCTTAAAGGGTAGCGGGGAGTACACAGATACGCAGTATTTT
TRBJ1-1	-	few	TRBV7-2	CASSLRGFPTMNTEAFF	TGTGCCAGCAGCTTACGTGGGTTCCCAACTATGAACACTGAAGCTTTCTTT
TRBJ2-6	TRBD2	many	TRBV5-5	CASSRLAGFLSGANVLTF	TGTGCCAGCAGTAGACTAGCGGGTTTCCTCTCTGGGGCCAACGTCCTGACTTTC
TRBJ1-5	-	few	TRBV12-3/TRBV12-4	CASSLGILSNQPQHF	TGTGCCAGCAGTTTAGGGATACTTAGCAATCAGCCCCAGCATTTT
TRBJ2-1	TRBD2	-	TRBV4-1	CASSQDSLAGGWNEQFF	TGCGCCAGCAGCCAAGATTCACTAGCGGGAGGGTGGAATGAGCAGTTCTTC
TRBJ2-5	TRBD2	-	TRBV25-1	CASSEFIAGGQETQYF	TGTGCCAGCAGTGAATTCATAGCGGGGGGTCAAGAGACCCAGTACTTC
TRBJ2-3	-	few	TRBV10-3	CASVGGQGDTQYF	TGTGCCAGCGTGGGGGGCCAGGGAGATACGCAGTATTTT
TRBJ2-7	TRBD2	-	TRBV5-1	CASSSVGGSTYEQYF	TGCGCCAGCAGTTCTGTCGGCGGGAGTACTTACGAGCAGTACTTC
TRBJ2-3	-	many	TRBV4-3	CASSREFTDTQYF	TGCGCCAGCAGCCGGGAGTTCACAGATACGCAGTATTTT
TRBJ1-5	-	few	TRBV12-3/TRBV12-4	CASSSSMGSGNQPQHF	TGTGCCAGCAGTTCCTCGATGGGGTCGGGCAATCAGCCCCAGCATTTT
TRBJ1-2	-	many	TRBV29-1	CSVGTGGGYTF	TGCAGCGTTGGAACCGGGGGTGGCTACACCTTC
TRBJ1-1	-	-	TRBV2	CASSTTGNTEAFF	TGTGCCAGCAGTACTACAGGTAACACTGAAGCTTTCTTT
TRBJ1-5	-	-	TRBV20-1	CSAEGNWHRELGQPQHF	TGCAGTGCGGAGGGGAATTGGCACAGGGAATTAGGTCAGCCCCAGCATTTT
TRBJ2-5	-	-	TRBV5-1	CASSLYPGSLGPQETQYF	TGCGCCAGCAGCTTGTACCCAGGGTCCTTGGGTCCTCAAGAGACCCAGTACTTC
TRBJ2-7	-	-	TRBV9	CASSPFGSGAIYEQYF	TGTGCCAGCAGCCCCTTCGGGTCAGGGGCGATTTACGAGCAGTACTTC
TRBJ2-3	TRBD2	-	TRBV9	CASSGDPAGERTDTQYF	TGTGCCAGCAGCGGAGACCCGGCGGGAGAGAGGACAGATACGCAGTATTTT
TRBJ1-2	-	few	TRBV12-3/TRBV12-4	CASTPNGDGYTF	TGTGCCAGCACTCCGAACGGGGATGGCTACACCTTC
TRBJ2-7	-	-	TRBV20-1	CSARAPGWEQYF	TGCAGTGCTAGAGCACCTGGTTGGGAGCAGTACTTC
TRBJ2-1	-	-	TRBV5-1	CASSSQPSSYNEQFF	TGCGCCAGCAGCTCCCAACCCAGCTCCTACAATGAGCAGTTCTTC
TRBJ1-2	-	-	TRBV11-2	CASSLEWSGSVGYTF	TGTGCCAGCAGCTTAGAATGGTCGGGGTCAGTAGGCTACACCTTC
TRBJ2-1	-	-	TRBV29-1	CSVERQGVYNEQFF	TGCAGCGTTGAACGCCAGGGAGTCTACAATGAGCAGTTCTTC
TRBJ2-7	TRBD1	few	TRBV29-1	CSVVGTGLEQYF	TGCAGCGTTGTGGGGACAGGGCTCGAGCAGTACTTC
TRBJ2-3	-	few	TRBV7-2	CASSLATLDTQYF	TGTGCCAGCAGCTTAGCGACGCTAGATACGCAGTATTTT
TRBJ2-7	TRBD2	-	TRBV20-1	CSAPTSGSGYEQYF	TGCAGTGCCCCGACTAGCGGGAGCGGGTACGAGCAGTACTTC
TRBJ2-1	-	many	TRBV20-1	CSARVEGGSYNEQFF	TGCAGTGCTAGAGTGGAGGGCGGCTCCTACAATGAGCAGTTCTTC
TRBJ1-1	-	-	TRBV9	CASSPPPRNTESFF	TGTGCCAGCAGCCCCCCCCCGAGGAACACTGAATCTTTCTTT
TRBJ2-3	-	-	TRBV27	CASAPEPGSDTQYF	TGTGCCAGCGCCCCGGAGCCGGGTTCAGATACGCAGTATTTT
TRBJ1-3	-	-	TRBV6-1	CASSRQTSGNTIYF	TGTGCCAGCAGCCGGCAGACCTCTGGAAACACCATATATTTT
TRBJ2-5	TRBD2	-	TRBV25-1	CASSGGLAGGRGTQYF	TGTGCCAGCAGTGGGGGACTAGCGGGAGGTCGGGGGACCCAGTACTTC